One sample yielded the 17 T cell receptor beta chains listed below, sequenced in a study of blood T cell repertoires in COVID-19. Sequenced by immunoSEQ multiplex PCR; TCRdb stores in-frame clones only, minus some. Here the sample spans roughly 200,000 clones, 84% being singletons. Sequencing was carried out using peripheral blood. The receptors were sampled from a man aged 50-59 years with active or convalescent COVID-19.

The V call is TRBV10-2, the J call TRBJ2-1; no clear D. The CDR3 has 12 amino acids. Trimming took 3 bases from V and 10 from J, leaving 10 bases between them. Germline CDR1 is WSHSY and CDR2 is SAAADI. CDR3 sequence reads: CASSDPSREQFF. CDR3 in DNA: TGCGCCAGCAGTGACCCGTCACGGGAGCAGTTCTTC.

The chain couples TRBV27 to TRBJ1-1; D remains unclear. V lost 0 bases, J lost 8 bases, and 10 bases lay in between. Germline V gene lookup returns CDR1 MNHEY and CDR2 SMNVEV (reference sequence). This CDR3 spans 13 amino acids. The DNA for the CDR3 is TGTGCCAGCAGTTTATCGGGCGACAACGAAGCTTTCTTT. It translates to CASSLSGDNEAFF.

The CDR3 DNA follows: TGTGCCAGCAGCTTAGCCAGGGGAGCACACGAGCAGTACTTC. This sequence encodes CASSLARGAHEQYF. The V gene is TRBV11-1, the J gene TRBJ2-7; possible D gene TRBD1, 6 bases. Germline V gene sequence: CDR1 SGHAT, CDR2 FQDESV (reference sequence). CDR3 length equals 14 residues. The germline V and J ends were trimmed by 0 bases and 5 bases, with 11 bases remaining between them.

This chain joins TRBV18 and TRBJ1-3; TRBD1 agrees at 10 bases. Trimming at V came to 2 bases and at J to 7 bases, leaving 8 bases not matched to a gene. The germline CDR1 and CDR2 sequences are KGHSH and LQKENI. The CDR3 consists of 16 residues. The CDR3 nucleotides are TGTGCCAGCTCACCAGACCCGGGACAGGGGTGGAACACCATATATTTT. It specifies CASSPDPGQGWNTIYF.

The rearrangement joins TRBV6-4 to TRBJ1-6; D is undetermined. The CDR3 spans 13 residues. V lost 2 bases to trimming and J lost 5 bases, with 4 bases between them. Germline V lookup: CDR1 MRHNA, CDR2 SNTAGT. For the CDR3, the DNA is TGTGCCAGCAGTGACCAGAATAATTCACCCCTCCACTTT. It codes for CASSDQNNSPLHF.

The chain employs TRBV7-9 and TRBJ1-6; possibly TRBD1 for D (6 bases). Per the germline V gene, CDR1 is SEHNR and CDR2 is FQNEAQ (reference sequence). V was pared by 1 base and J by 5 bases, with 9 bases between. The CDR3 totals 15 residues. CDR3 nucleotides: TGTGCCAGCAGCTTAGACAGGGCGGATAATTCACCCCTCCACTTT. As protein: CASSLDRADNSPLHF.

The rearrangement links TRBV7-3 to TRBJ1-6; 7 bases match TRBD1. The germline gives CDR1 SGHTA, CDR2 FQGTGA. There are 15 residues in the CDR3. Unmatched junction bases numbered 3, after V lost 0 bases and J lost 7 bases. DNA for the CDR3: TGTGCCAGCAGCTTAACCGACAGGGCAAATTCACCCCTCCACTTT. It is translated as CASSLTDRANSPLHF.

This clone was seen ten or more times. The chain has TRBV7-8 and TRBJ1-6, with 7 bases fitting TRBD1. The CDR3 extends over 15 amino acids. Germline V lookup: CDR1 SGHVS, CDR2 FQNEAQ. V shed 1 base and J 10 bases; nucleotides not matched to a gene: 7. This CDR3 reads CASSLVETGNSPLHF. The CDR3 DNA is TGTGCCAGCAGCTTAGTTGAGACAGGGAACTCACCCCTCCACTTT.

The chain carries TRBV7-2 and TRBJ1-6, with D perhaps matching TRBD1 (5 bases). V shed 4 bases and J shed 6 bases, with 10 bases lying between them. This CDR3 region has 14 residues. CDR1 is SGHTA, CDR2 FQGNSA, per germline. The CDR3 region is CASSSGHSNSPLHF. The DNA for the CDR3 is TGTGCCAGCAGCTCCGGACATTCTAATTCACCCCTCCACTTT.

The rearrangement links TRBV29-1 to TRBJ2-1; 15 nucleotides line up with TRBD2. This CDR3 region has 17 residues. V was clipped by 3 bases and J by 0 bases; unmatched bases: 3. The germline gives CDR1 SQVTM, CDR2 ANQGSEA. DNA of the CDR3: TGCAGCGTTGATGGGACTAGCGGGGGGAGCTCCTACAATGAGCAGTTCTTC. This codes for CSVDGTSGGSSYNEQFF.

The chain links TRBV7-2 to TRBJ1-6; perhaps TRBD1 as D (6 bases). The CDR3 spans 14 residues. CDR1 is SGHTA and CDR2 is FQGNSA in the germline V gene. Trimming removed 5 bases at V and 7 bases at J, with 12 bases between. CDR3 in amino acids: CASSPWGQNSPLHF. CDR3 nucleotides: TGTGCCAGCAGCCCCTGGGGGCAGAATTCACCCCTCCACTTT.

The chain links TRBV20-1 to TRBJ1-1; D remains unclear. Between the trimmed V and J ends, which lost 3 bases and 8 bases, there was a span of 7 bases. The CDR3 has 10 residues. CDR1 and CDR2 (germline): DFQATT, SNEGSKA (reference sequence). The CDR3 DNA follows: TGCAGTGCTAGCCAATTGGAAGCTTTCTTT. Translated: CSASQLEAFF.

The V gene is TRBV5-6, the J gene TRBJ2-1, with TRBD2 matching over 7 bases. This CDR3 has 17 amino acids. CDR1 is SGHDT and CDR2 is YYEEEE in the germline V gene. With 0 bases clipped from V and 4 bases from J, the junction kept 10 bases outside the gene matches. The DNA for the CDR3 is TGTGCCAGCAGCTTGGGGGTATCCGGGGGAGGGTACAATGAGCAGTTCTTC. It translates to CASSLGVSGGGYNEQFF.

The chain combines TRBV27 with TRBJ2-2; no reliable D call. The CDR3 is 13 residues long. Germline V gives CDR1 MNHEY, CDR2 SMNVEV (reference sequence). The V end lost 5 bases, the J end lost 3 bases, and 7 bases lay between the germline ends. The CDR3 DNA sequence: TGTGCCAGCAGTCCTCCCCACACCGGGGAGCTGTTTTTT. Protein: CASSPPHTGELFF.

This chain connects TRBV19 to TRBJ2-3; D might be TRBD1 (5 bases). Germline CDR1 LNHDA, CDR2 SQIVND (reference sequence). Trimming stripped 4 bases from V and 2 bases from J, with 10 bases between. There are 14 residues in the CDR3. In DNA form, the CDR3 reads TGTGCCAGTAGTAAGGGGATGTTCACAGATACGCAGTATTTT. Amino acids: CASSKGMFTDTQYF.

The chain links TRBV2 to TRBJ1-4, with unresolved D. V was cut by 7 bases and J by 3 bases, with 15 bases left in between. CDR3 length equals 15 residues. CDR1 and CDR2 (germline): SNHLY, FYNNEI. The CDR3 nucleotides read TGTGCCAGCATGACTAGGGCGAGGTCTAATGAAAAACTGTTTTTT. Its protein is CASMTRARSNEKLFF.

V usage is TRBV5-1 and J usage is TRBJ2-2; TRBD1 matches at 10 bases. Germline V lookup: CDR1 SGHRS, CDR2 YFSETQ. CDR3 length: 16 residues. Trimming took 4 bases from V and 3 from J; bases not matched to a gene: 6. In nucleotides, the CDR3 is TGCGCCAGCAGCCCCGGGACAGGGGTATACACCGGGGAGCTGTTTTTT. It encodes CASSPGTGVYTGELFF.